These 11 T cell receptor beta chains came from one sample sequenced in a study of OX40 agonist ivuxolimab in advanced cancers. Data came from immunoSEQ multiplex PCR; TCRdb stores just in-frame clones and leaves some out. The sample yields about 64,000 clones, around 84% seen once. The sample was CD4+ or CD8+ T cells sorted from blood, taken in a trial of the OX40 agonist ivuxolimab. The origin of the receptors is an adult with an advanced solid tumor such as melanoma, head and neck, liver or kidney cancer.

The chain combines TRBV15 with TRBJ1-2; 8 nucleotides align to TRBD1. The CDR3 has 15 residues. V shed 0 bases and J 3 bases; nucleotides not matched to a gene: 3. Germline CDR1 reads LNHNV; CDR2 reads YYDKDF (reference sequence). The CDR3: CATSRDMGQDYGYTF. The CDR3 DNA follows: TGTGCCACCAGCAGAGATATGGGACAGGACTATGGCTACACCTTC.

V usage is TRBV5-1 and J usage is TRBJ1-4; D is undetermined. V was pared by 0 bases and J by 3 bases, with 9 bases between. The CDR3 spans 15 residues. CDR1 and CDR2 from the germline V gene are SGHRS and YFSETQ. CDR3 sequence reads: CASSLARGANEKLFF. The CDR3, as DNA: TGCGCCAGCAGCTTGGCCCGGGGAGCTAATGAAAAACTGTTTTTT.

This CDR3 reads CASREGTGTSETQYF. The CDR3 DNA follows: TGCGCCAGCAGGGAGGGGACAGGGACATCCGAGACCCAGTACTTC. This sequence joins TRBV5-1 and TRBJ2-5; 9 nucleotides match TRBD1. CDR1 is SGHRS and CDR2 is YFSETQ in the germline V gene. The ends lost 5 bases at V and 5 bases at J; junction bases unmatched: 10. The CDR3 consists of 15 residues.

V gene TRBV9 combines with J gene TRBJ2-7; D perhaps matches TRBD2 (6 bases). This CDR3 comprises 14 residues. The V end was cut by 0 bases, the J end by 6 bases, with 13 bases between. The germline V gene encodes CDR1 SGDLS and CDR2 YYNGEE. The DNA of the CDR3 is TGTGCCAGCAGCGTAGCTCACGGGGGTCGCGAGCAGTACTTC. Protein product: CASSVAHGGREQYF.

The CDR3 reads CASSPQDSARGYGYTF. The CDR3 DNA reads as TGTGCCAGCTCACCACAAGATTCGGCCCGAGGCTATGGCTACACCTTC. The chain uses TRBV18 and TRBJ1-2; no definite D call. The V gene lost 1 base and the J gene lost 4 bases, with 16 bases spanning the gap. The CDR3 totals 16 residues. Germline V lookup: CDR1 KGHSH, CDR2 LQKENI.

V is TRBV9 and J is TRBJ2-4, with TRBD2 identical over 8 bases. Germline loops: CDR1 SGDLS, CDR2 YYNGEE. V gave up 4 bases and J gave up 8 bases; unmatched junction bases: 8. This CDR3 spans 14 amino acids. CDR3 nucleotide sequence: TGTGCCAGCAGCTCCCGGGAGGGTTCGGACATTCAGTACTTC. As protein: CASSSREGSDIQYF.

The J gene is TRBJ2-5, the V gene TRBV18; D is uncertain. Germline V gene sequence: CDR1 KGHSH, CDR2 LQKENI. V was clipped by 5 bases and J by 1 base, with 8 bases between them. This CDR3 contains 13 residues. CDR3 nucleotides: TGTGCCAGCTCAGGGGATCGCCAAGAGACCCAGTACTTC. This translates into CASSGDRQETQYF.

The CDR3 is CASDPRQGSFGYTF. The CDR3 DNA sequence: TGTGCCAGCGACCCCCGGCAGGGTAGTTTTGGCTACACCTTC. The chain is built from TRBV11-2 and TRBJ1-2; a weak D match, TRBD1 (5 bases). From germline, CDR1 is SGHAT and CDR2 FQNNGV. The CDR3 spans 14 residues. V gave up 8 bases and J gave up 7 bases, with 20 bases separating them.

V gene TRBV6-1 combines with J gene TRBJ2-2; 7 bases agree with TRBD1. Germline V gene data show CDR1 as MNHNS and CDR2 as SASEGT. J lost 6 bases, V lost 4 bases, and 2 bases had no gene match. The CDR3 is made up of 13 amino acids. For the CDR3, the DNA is TGTGCCAGCAGTGTTAGGGGGCCCGGGGAGCTGTTTTTT. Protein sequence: CASSVRGPGELFF.

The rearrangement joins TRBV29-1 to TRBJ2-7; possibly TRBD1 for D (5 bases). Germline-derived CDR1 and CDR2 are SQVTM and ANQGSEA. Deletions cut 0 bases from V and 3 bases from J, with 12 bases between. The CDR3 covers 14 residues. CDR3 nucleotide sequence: TGCAGCGTTGAAGATCCAGGCGACAGCTACGAGCAGTACTTC. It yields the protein CSVEDPGDSYEQYF.

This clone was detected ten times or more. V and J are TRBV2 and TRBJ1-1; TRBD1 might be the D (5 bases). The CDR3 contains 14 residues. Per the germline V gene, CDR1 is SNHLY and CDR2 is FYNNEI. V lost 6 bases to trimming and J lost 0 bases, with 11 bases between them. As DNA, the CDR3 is TGTGCCAGCAGACAGGACTACATGAACACTGAAGCTTTCTTT. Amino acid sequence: CASRQDYMNTEAFF.